This T cell receptor beta chain was observed in a study of OX40 agonist ivuxolimab in advanced cancers. Libraries were prepared by immunoSEQ multiplex PCR; TCRdb keeps only in-frame clonotypes and omits some of them. The sample contains 38,000 or so clones, more than 75% of which appear only once. From germline, CDR1 is KGHSH and CDR2 LQKENI. This CDR3 is 16 amino acids long. The V end lost 2 bases, the J end lost 1 base, and 14 bases lay between the germline ends. Whole-study results and caveats: Clonal expansion was among the lowest in partial responders at 0.1-3.0 mg/kg, especially CD8+.

For this clone: The antigen remains undetermined.

This clonotype was sampled from an adult with an advanced solid tumor such as melanoma, head and neck, liver or kidney cancer. The sequences come from CD4+ or CD8+ T cells sorted from blood, collected in a trial of the OX40 agonist ivuxolimab. The genes are TRBV18 and TRBJ1-1, with D possibly TRBD1 on 6 matching bases. The CDR3 nucleotides are TGTGCCAGCTCACCAGTGGCAGGGGAAGGGAACACTGAAGCTTTCTTT. Protein: CASSPVAGEGNTEAFF.